This paragraph reports one TCR beta chain. Antigen: not known. Trimming cost V 3 bases and J 3 bases, with 8 bases left between them. The CDR3 is 13 residues long. The germline gives CDR1 SGHVS, CDR2 FQNEAQ. A single record per CDR3 protein comes from TCRdb applying MiXCR to the 5' RACE reads. This table holds under 550,000 distinct CDR3 sequences, roughly 20% found once. This sample was taken from a study of T-cell memory formation after mild COVID-19. Study-wide results and caveats: Clones contracting day 15 to 85 were balanced CD4/CD8; later expanders leaned CD4+. Cross-reactive memory appears to have joined, as suggested by some responding clones showing up in pre-infection memory.

The source of this sequence is an adult woman who had mild COVID-19 (a few samples of this study predate the infection). Cell type and time point are not known. The rearrangement uses TRBV7-8 and TRBJ1-1; tentatively, D is TRBD1 (5 bases). The sequenced sample consisted of PBMCs or a T cell subset sorted from them (not recorded which). CDR3 protein: CASSFDRYTEAFF. The DNA for the CDR3 is TGTGCCAGCAGCTTCGACAGATACACTGAAGCTTTCTTT.